The 16 T cell receptor beta chains listed next were all sequenced from one sample in a study of T cell changes during pregnancy in multiple sclerosis. Using immunoSEQ multiplex PCR, the repertoire was profiled, and TCRdb retains in-frame clones only, with some absent. The table has approximately 90,000 clones, roughly 90% seen once. The sequences come from peripheral blood, collected in the first trimester of pregnancy. The source of these receptors is a female donor with multiple sclerosis, enrolled in a pregnancy study.

In its sample, this clone was seen once. The chain recombines TRBV18 with TRBJ2-4; possibly TRBD1 for D (6 bases). The CDR3 runs 16 residues. Germline CDR1 reads KGHSH; CDR2 reads LQKENI. The V and J ends lost 2 bases and 6 bases respectively, with 17 bases between them. This CDR3 reads CASSPNLGGPVNIQYF. The CDR3 coding sequence is TGTGCCAGCTCACCAAATTTAGGGGGTCCGGTAAACATTCAGTACTTC. The full variable domain, rest sourced from reference TRBV18 and TRBJ2-4, is NAGVMQNPRHLVRRRGQEARLRCSPMKGHSHVYWYRQLPEEGLKFMVYLQKENIIDESGMPKERFSAEFPKEGPSILRIQQVVRGDSAAYFCASSPNLGGPVNIQYFGAGTRLSVL.

This CDR3 is CASSSEGRLNTEAFF. In DNA, the CDR3 is TGTGCCAGCAGCTCGGAGGGACGGTTGAACACTGAAGCTTTCTTT. This chain connects TRBV7-6 to TRBJ1-1; TRBD1 might be the D (5 bases). Trimming removed 4 bases at V and 0 bases at J, with 12 bases between. Germline lookup yields CDR1 SGHVS and CDR2 FNYEAQ. This CDR3 spans 15 amino acids. Complete variable domain (other parts from reference TRBV7-6 and TRBJ1-1): GAGVSQSPRYKVTKRGQDVALRCDPISGHVSLYWYRQALGQGPEFLTYFNYEAQQDKSGLPNDRFSAERPEGSISTLTIQRTEQRDSAMYRCASSSEGRLNTEAFFGQGTRLTVV.

This chain uses TRBV7-2 with TRBJ2-1; TRBD2 matches at 7 bases. Losses at the gene ends were 2 bases for V and 9 bases for J; bases not matched to a gene: 7. The CDR3 runs 14 residues. In germline, CDR1 is SGHTA, CDR2 FQGNSA. The CDR3 region has the DNA TGTGCCAGCAGCTTATTACGGGAGGTCAGTGAGCAGTTCTTC. Encoded protein: CASSLLREVSEQFF.

This chain links TRBV11-3 with TRBJ2-1; tentatively, D is TRBD2 (6 bases). Germline V gene sequence: CDR1 SGHNT, CDR2 YENEEA. V lost 0 bases, J lost 8 bases, and 14 bases lay in between. This CDR3 comprises 15 residues. CDR3 DNA sequence: TGTGCCAGCAGCTTAGATCGCGGGATTGGGGATGAGCAGTTCTTC. Protein product: CASSLDRGIGDEQFF.

The J gene is TRBJ1-2, the V gene TRBV21-1; the table's D call TRBD1 went unverified against the DNA. TRBV21-1 is a documented pseudogene. The CDR3 has 16 amino acids. CDR3 sequence: CASSPPGDRGPYGYTF. For the CDR3, the DNA is TGTGCCAGCAGTCCCCCTGGGGACAGGGGACCCTATGGCTACACCTTC.

The V gene is TRBV29-1, the J gene TRBJ1-5, with D uncertain. The V gene lost 2 bases and the J gene lost 0 bases, with 11 bases spanning the gap. CDR1 is SQVTM and CDR2 is ANQGSEA in the germline V gene. The CDR3 consists of 15 residues. CDR3 DNA: TGCAGCGTTGAAAAGACTCGGGTTAGCAATCAGCCCCAGCATTTT. It is translated as CSVEKTRVSNQPQHF. The complete variable domain, with remaining parts taken from reference TRBV29-1 and TRBJ1-5, reads SAVISQKPSRDICQRGTSLTIQCQVDSQVTMMFWYRQQPGQSLTLIATANQGSEATYESGFVIDKFPISRPNLTFSTLTVSNMSPEDSSIYLCSVEKTRVSNQPQHFGDGTRLSIL.

The chain employs TRBV2 and TRBJ2-3; a possible D gene is TRBD2 (7 bases). Trimming shortened V by 1 base and J by 2 bases, and 13 bases separated the two germline ends. The length of the CDR3 is 16 residues. Germline CDR1 is SNHLY and CDR2 is FYNNEI. This CDR3 reads CASSEDAGATTDTQYF. CDR3 bases: TGTGCCAGCAGTGAAGACGCGGGGGCGACCACAGATACGCAGTATTTT.

V is TRBV28 and J is TRBJ2-7, with a tentative D call TRBD2 (5 bases). The CDR3 runs to 14 residues. From germline, CDR1 is MDHEN and CDR2 SYDVKM. V was trimmed by 1 base and J by 6 bases, leaving 13 bases between them. CDR3 DNA: TGTGCCAGCAGTTTATTGGCTAGCCGGGGCGAGCAGTACTTC. This sequence encodes CASSLLASRGEQYF.

This clone has a handful of counts. The rearrangement joins TRBV6-1 to TRBJ1-5; D not resolved. Germline V lookup: CDR1 MNHNS, CDR2 SASEGT. V lost 4 bases and J lost 0, with 7 bases in between. There are 14 residues in the CDR3. CDR3 in amino acids: CASSVSNSNQPQHF. DNA for the CDR3: TGTGCCAGCAGTGTTAGCAATAGCAATCAGCCCCAGCATTTT.

This sequence joins TRBV27 and TRBJ2-1; 10 bases align to TRBD2. The ends lost 6 bases at V and 3 bases at J; junction bases unmatched: 14. This CDR3 has 18 amino acids. The germline CDR1 and CDR2 sequences are MNHEY and SMNVEV (reference sequence). The CDR3 here is CASSLGLAEHGRYNEQFF. Here the CDR3 DNA reads TGTGCCAGCAGCCTTGGACTAGCGGAACACGGCCGCTACAATGAGCAGTTCTTC.

V usage is TRBV29-1 and J usage is TRBJ1-1; D remains ambiguous. The germline gives CDR1 SQVTM, CDR2 ANQGSEA. The germline V and J ends were trimmed by 7 bases and 5 bases, with 23 bases remaining between them. The CDR3 is 15 amino acids. The CDR3 region has the DNA TGCAGCGGAGGGAATCCTAAGGGCTTTAAAACTGAAGCTTTCTTT. Amino acid sequence: CSGGNPKGFKTEAFF.

V usage is TRBV9 and J usage is TRBJ1-2; D is uncertain. Trimming pared 1 base from V and 4 bases from J, leaving 14 bases between. Germline loops: CDR1 SGDLS, CDR2 YYNGEE. The CDR3 is 15 residues long. CDR3: CASSVSGQHTYGYTF. The DNA for the CDR3 is TGTGCCAGCAGCGTAAGTGGTCAACACACCTATGGCTACACCTTC. Complete variable domain (other parts from reference TRBV9 and TRBJ1-2): DSGVTQTPKHLITATGQRVTLRCSPRSGDLSVYWYQQSLDQGLQFLIQYYNGEERAKGNILERFSAQQFPDLHSELNLSSLELGDSALYFCASSVSGQHTYGYTFGSGTRLTVV.

This chain uses TRBV10-3 with TRBJ2-5, with D uncertain. The CDR3 totals 12 residues. Trimming took off 2 bases at V and 5 bases at J, with 6 bases between the two ends. The V gene's germline CDR1 is ENHRY and CDR2 SYGVKD. For the CDR3, the DNA is TGTGCCATCAGTGAGGACGGGGAGACCCAGTACTTC. Encoded protein: CAISEDGETQYF.

The rearrangement joins TRBV2 to TRBJ2-3; TRBD1 aligns across 7 bases. The CDR3 contains 21 residues. In germline, CDR1 is SNHLY, CDR2 FYNNEI. Trimming took 2 bases from V and 1 from J; bases not matched to a gene: 21. For the CDR3, the DNA is TGTGCCAGCAGTGAATTTCCCTCATGGCGAGACAGGGCTGTCGGCACAGATACGCAGTATTTT. This sequence encodes CASSEFPSWRDRAVGTDTQYF.

This clone was picked up a small number of times. The chain has TRBV6-1 and TRBJ1-6; 9 bases line up with TRBD1. V lost 8 bases and J lost 7; bases outside the gene matches: 9. Germline V CDR1 and CDR2: MNHNS, SASEGT. The CDR3 extends over 15 amino acids. The DNA for the CDR3 is TGTGCCAGCGGAGAAGCGGGACAGGGAAATTCACCCCTCCACTTT. It is translated as CASGEAGQGNSPLHF.

This clone was picked up one time. Distinct nucleotide sequences in the sample also encode this CDR3. V and J are TRBV5-4 and TRBJ1-2, with 7 nucleotides matching TRBD1. After removal of 0 bases from V and 6 bases from J, the junction contained 2 bases not matched to a gene. Germline CDR1 SGHNT, CDR2 YYREEE (reference sequence). The CDR3 extends over 13 amino acids. The CDR3 DNA follows: TGTGCCAGCAGCTTGGCAGGGACAGATGGCTACACCTTC. As protein: CASSLAGTDGYTF.